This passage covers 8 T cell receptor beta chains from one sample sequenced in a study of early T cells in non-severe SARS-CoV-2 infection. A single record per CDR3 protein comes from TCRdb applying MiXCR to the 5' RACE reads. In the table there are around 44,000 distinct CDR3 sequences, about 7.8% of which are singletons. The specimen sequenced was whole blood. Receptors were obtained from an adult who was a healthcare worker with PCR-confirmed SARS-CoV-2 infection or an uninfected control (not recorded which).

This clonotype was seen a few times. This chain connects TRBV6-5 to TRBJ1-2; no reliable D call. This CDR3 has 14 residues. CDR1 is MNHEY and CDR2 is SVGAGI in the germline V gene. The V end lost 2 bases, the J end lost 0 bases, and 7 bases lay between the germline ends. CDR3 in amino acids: CASSYRQTNYGYTF. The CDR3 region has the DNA TGTGCCAGCAGTTACAGGCAGACTAACTATGGCTACACCTTC.

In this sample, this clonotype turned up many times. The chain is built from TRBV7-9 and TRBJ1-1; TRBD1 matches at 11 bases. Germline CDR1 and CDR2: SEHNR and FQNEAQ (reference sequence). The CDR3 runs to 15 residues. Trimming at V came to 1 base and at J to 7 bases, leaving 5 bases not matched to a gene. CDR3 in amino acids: CASSLVGQGVGEAFF. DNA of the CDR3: TGTGCCAGCAGCTTAGTGGGACAGGGGGTTGGTGAAGCTTTCTTT.

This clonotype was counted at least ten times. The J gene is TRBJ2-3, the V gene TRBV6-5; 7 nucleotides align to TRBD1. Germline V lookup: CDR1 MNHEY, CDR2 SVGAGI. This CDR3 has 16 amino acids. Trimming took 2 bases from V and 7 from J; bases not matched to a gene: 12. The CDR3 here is CASSYTSRQGANTQYF. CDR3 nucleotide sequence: TGTGCCAGCAGTTACACATCCCGACAGGGCGCTAATACGCAGTATTTT.

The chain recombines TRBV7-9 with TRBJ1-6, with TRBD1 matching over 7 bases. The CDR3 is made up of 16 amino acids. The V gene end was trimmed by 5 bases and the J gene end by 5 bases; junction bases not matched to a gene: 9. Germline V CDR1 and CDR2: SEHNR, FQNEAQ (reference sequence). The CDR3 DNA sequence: TGTGCCAGCAGCATGCGGGACAGCTCAAATAATTCACCCCTCCACTTT. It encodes CASSMRDSSNNSPLHF. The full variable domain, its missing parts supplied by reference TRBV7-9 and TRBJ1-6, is DTGVSQNPRHKITKRGQNVTFRCDPISEHNRLYWYRQTLGQGPEFLTYFQNEAQLEKSRLLSDRFSAERPKGSFSTLEIQRTEQGDSAMYLCASSMRDSSNNSPLHFGNGTRLTVT.

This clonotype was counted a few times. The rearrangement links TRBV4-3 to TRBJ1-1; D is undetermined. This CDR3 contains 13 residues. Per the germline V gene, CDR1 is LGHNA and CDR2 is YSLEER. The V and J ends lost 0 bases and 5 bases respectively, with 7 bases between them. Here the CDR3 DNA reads TGCGCCAGCAGCCAAGATCGGTTGACTGAAGCTTTCTTT. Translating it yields CASSQDRLTEAFF.

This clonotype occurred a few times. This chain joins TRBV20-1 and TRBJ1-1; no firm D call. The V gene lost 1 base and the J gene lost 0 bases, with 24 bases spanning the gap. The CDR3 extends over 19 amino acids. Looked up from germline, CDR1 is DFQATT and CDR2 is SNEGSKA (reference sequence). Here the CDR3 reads CSARASFMDGRGMNTEAFF. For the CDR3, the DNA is TGCAGTGCTAGAGCCTCATTTATGGACGGAAGAGGGATGAACACTGAAGCTTTCTTT.

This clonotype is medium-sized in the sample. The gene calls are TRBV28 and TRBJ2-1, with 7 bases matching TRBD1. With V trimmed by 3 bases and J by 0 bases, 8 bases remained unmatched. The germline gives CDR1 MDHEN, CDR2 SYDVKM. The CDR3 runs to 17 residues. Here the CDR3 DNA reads TGTGCCAGCAGTTTCCCAGTCCAGGGGGTCTCCTACAATGAGCAGTTCTTC. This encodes CASSFPVQGVSYNEQFF.

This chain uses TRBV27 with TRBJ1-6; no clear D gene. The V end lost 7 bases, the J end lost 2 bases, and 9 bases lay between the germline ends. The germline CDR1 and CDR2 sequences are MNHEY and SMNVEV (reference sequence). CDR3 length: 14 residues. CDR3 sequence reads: CASKGGTYNSPLHF. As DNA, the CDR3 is TGTGCCAGCAAAGGCGGTACCTATAATTCACCCCTCCACTTT.